The 9 T cell receptor beta chains presented below share a single source sample, sequenced in a study of a mutant IDH1 vaccine in newly diagnosed glioma. Time point here: week 11, during vaccination. With topical imiquimod, each dose of the vaccine consisted of 300 ug of mutant IDH1 20-mer peptide. Their target antigens are unknown. TCRdb's copy holds only in-frame clones and misses some; the assay was immunoSEQ multiplex PCR. The sample yields under 35,000 clones, 90% seen once. The specimen was PBMCs, collected from a glioma patient whose treatment included an IDH1 peptide vaccine. The receptors shown here come from a man aged 18 to 30 with glioma.

This chain uses TRBV29-1 with TRBJ1-1, with D unclear. V shed 7 bases and J shed 4 bases, with 10 bases lying between them. From germline, CDR1 is SQVTM and CDR2 ANQGSEA. This CDR3 is 11 amino acids long. The CDR3 DNA follows: TGCAGCGCCACACAGACCACTGAAGCTTTCTTT. This sequence encodes CSATQTTEAFF.

V usage is TRBV30 and J usage is TRBJ1-5; D gene uncertain. V gave up 2 bases and J gave up 1 base, with 12 bases separating them. This CDR3 spans 15 amino acids. Germline values: CDR1 GTSNPN, CDR2 SVGIG (reference sequence). CDR3 in DNA: TGTGCCTGGAGTTTACCCATCGGGAGCAATCAGCCCCAGCATTTT. Its translation: CAWSLPIGSNQPQHF.

The chain carries TRBV6-5 and TRBJ1-1, with TRBD1 identical over 7 bases. J lost 6 bases, V lost 0 bases, and 7 bases had no gene match. In germline, CDR1 is MNHEY, CDR2 SVGAGI. The CDR3 length is 15 residues. The CDR3: CASSYSRGQKAEAFF. In nucleotides, the CDR3 is TGTGCCAGCAGTTACTCAAGGGGGCAGAAGGCTGAAGCTTTCTTT.

This sequence joins TRBV5-1 and TRBJ1-3, with TRBD1 as a possible D gene (5 bases). The CDR3 length is 16 residues. Trimming took off 7 bases at V and 3 bases at J, with 20 bases between the two ends. CDR1 and CDR2 (germline): SGHRS, YFSETQ. Here the CDR3 reads CASGAGMTDLGNTIYF. The CDR3 nucleotides read TGCGCCAGCGGGGCCGGAATGACAGATCTTGGAAACACCATATATTTT.

The CDR3 loop reads CASNIGTVGEKLFF. CDR3 nucleotide sequence: TGTGCCAGCAATATCGGGACAGTGGGTGAAAAACTGTTTTTT. The V call is TRBV2, the J call TRBJ1-4; the match to TRBD1 covers 7 bases. Germline-derived CDR1 and CDR2 are SNHLY and FYNNEI. CDR3 length equals 14 residues. V trimming: 7 bases; J trimming: 7 bases; junction bases outside the gene matches: 9.

This clone has a single count. This chain uses TRBV28 with TRBJ2-1, with TRBD2 matching 8 bases. Trimming removed 4 bases from V and 8 bases from J; junction bases left unmatched: 7. The germline V gene has CDR1 MDHEN and CDR2 SYDVKM. The CDR3 runs 14 residues. This chain's CDR3 is CASSWRGGGHEQFF. The DNA of the CDR3 is TGTGCCAGCAGTTGGAGGGGCGGGGGGCATGAGCAGTTCTTC.

In the case of this clone: Likely a read error: the CDR3 ends without its conserved phenylalanine or tryptophan. The DNA is left out, because the CDR3 cannot be placed on it with certainty; the CDR3 is given as TCRdb lists it. The CDR3 loop is CASSQDFRAAGFL. The V call is TRBV14, the J call TRBJ1-2. From germline, CDR1 is SGHDN and CDR2 FVKESK. Ends included, the CDR3 has 13 residues.

The J gene is TRBJ2-2, the V gene TRBV25-1; 8 nucleotides agree with TRBD1. This CDR3 comprises 16 residues. In germline, CDR1 is MGHDK, CDR2 SYGVNS. V lost 1 base and J lost 1; bases outside the gene matches: 2. DNA of the CDR3: TGTGCCAGCAGTGAATTGGGGACAGGGAACACCGGGGAGCTGTTTTTT. This gives the protein CASSELGTGNTGELFF. The variable domain in full, with the rest retrieved from reference TRBV25-1 and TRBJ2-2, is EADIYQTPRYLVIGTGKKITLECSQTMGHDKMYWYQQDPGMELHLIHYSYGVNSTEKGDLSSESTVSRIRTEHFPLTLESARPSHTSQYLCASSELGTGNTGELFFGEGSRLTVL.

This rearrangement joins TRBV29-1 to TRBJ2-4; perhaps TRBD2 as D (5 bases). CDR1 and CDR2 from the germline V gene are SQVTM and ANQGSEA. The CDR3 covers 13 residues. The V end lost 2 bases, the J end lost 6 bases, and 11 bases lay between the germline ends. The CDR3 DNA reads TGCAGCGTTGAATTTATAGGGAGAAACATTCAGTACTTC. It is translated as CSVEFIGRNIQYF. The variable domain in full, completed from reference TRBV29-1 and TRBJ2-4, reads SAVISQKPSRDICQRGTSLTIQCQVDSQVTMMFWYRQQPGQSLTLIATANQGSEATYESGFVIDKFPISRPNLTFSTLTVSNMSPEDSSIYLCSVEFIGRNIQYFGAGTRLSVL.